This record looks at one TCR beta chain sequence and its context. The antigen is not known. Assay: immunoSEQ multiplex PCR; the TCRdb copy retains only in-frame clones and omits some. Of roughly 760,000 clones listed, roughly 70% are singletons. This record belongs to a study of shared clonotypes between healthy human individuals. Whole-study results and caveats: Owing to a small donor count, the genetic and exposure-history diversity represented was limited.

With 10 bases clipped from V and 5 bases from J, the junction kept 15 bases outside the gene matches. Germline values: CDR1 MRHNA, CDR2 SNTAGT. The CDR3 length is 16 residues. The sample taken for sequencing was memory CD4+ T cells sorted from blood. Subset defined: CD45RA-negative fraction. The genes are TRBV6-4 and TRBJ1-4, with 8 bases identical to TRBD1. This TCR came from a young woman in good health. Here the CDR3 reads CATRPGTGRPNEKLFF. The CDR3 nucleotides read TGTGCCACTCGTCCCGGGACAGGCCGACCGAATGAAAAACTGTTTTTT.